Listed here are 9 T cell receptor beta chains from one sample, sequenced in a study of T cell repertoires in cytomegalovirus infection. A single record per CDR3 protein comes from TCRdb applying MiXCR to the reads. The repertoire consists of about 740,000 distinct CDR3 sequences, with roughly 36% occurring once and the leading ten covering about 20%. For these TCRs, the target antigens are not known. The material was cultured PBMCs, obtained from culture after CMV antigen stimulation. These receptors were collected from a human donor in good health (CMV status not recorded). Some clones in this sample may be carry-over from other donors' samples.

In its sample, this clonotype was seen a few times. V usage is TRBV20-1 and J usage is TRBJ2-5; D gene ambiguous. The ends were cut back, 4 bases at V and 4 bases at J, with 7 bases in the middle. CDR1 is DFQATT, CDR2 SNEGSKA, per germline (reference sequence). The CDR3 sequence is 11 residues long. The CDR3, as DNA: TGCAGTGCTATGCTAGGAGAGACCCAGTACTTC. This gives the protein CSAMLGETQYF.

This clonotype was seen a handful of times. This chain uses TRBV6-2 or TRBV6-3 with TRBJ2-7, with 7 nucleotides matching TRBD1. Germline V lookup: CDR1 MNHEY, CDR2 SVGEGT. The CDR3 consists of 14 residues. The V gene end was trimmed by 9 bases and the J gene end by 3 bases; junction bases not matched to a gene: 11. CDR3 residues: CARIRETGCYEQYF. CDR3 bases: TGTGCCAGGATCCGCGAGACAGGGTGCTACGAGCAGTACTTC.

The chain links TRBV14 to TRBJ2-7; tentative D call: TRBD2 (6 bases). CDR1 and CDR2 from the germline V gene are SGHDN and FVKESK. This CDR3 region has 14 residues. V shed 1 base and J shed 6 bases, with 13 bases lying between them. CDR3 residues: CASSQGHRRGEQYF. The CDR3 DNA sequence: TGTGCCAGCAGCCAAGGTCACAGGCGGGGCGAGCAGTACTTC.

This clonotype has only a few counts. Mismatch with germline at one junction end may stem from a read error. J is TRBJ2-2 and V is TRBV6-1; D remains unclear. From germline, CDR1 is MNHNS and CDR2 SASEGT. This CDR3 is built from 13 residues. CDR3 DNA sequence: TGTGCCAGCAGCGAAGCGAACACCGGGGAGCTGTTTTTT. Translation gives CASSEANTGELFF.

This clonotype has just a few counts. The rearrangement links TRBV11-1 to TRBJ1-1; D may be TRBD1 (5 bases). The CDR3 has 17 residues. Trimming left V 1 base short and J 0 bases short, with 15 bases between. Per germline, CDR1 SGHAT and CDR2 FQDESV (reference sequence). CDR3 loop: CASSLVGSGGMNTEAFF. The CDR3 nucleotides read TGTGCCAGCAGCTTAGTAGGGTCTGGGGGTATGAACACTGAAGCTTTCTTT.

This chain uses TRBV19 with TRBJ2-1; 7 nucleotides line up with TRBD2. CDR3 length: 16 residues. Germline V gives CDR1 LNHDA, CDR2 SQIVND (reference sequence). Unmatched junction bases numbered 6, after V lost 2 bases and J lost 2 bases. CDR3 in DNA: TGTGCCAGTAGTATACAAGAGCGGGGAGCCTACAATGAGCAGTTCTTC. This translates into CASSIQERGAYNEQFF.

The rearrangement joins TRBV20-1 to TRBJ2-3; D is perhaps TRBD1 or TRBD2 (5 bases each). Deletions cut 6 bases from V and 4 bases from J, with 17 bases between. Germline V CDR1 and CDR2: DFQATT, SNEGSKA (reference sequence). The CDR3 has 14 residues. CDR3 sequence (DNA): TGCAGTGCCGTGGACTTTGGGGGAGCAGATACGCAGTATTTT. This sequence encodes CSAVDFGGADTQYF.

This clonotype came up a few times. This chain joins TRBV10-3 and TRBJ1-5; 7 bases are shared with TRBD1. Germline V gene data show CDR1 as ENHRY and CDR2 as SYGVKD. V shed 6 bases, J shed 2 bases, and the junction held 4 bases outside the gene matches. The CDR3 extends over 14 amino acids. The CDR3, as DNA: TGTGCCATCAGCTCTGACAGGGGCAATCAGCCCCAGCATTTT. It translates to CAISSDRGNQPQHF.

This chain uses TRBV7-2 with TRBJ2-1; tentatively, D is TRBD1 or TRBD2 (5 bases each). There are 17 residues in the CDR3. Trimming removed 3 bases from V and 5 bases from J, with 20 bases in between. The germline CDR1 and CDR2 sequences are SGHTA and FQGNSA. The DNA for the CDR3 is TGTGCCAGCAGCTTTTTTGAGGGGCCTCGTAAACACAATGAGCAGTTCTTC. It is translated as CASSFFEGPRKHNEQFF.